The entry below gives a single TCR beta chain sequence along with its context. One end of the junction fails to match germline, which may point to a read error. The sample holds other DNA sequences that translate to the same CDR3. Germline values: CDR1 SGHTA, CDR2 FQGTGA. This CDR3 comprises 13 residues. The data derive from a study of blood T cell repertoires in COVID-19. About the research overall: The United States, Italy and Spain were the sources of the acute and convalescent COVID-19 samples. PBMCs, B-cell-depleted T cells, or T cells provided the cDNA or gDNA that made up the material.

The repertoire was sequenced with immunoSEQ multiplex PCR; TCRdb's copy has only in-frame clones and lacks some. The sample contains some 160,000 clones, around 90% of which appear only once. The specimen was peripheral blood. The rearrangement uses TRBV7-3 and TRBJ1-1, with unresolved D. The source is a man between 60 and 70 years old with acute or convalescent COVID-19. As DNA, the CDR3 is TGTGCCAGCAGCTTCGCCAAGAGCACTGAGGCTTTCTTT. Amino acids: CASSFAKSTEAFF. Combining the CDR3 with reference TRBV7-3 and TRBJ1-1 gives the whole variable domain GAGVSQTPSNKVTEKGKYVELRCDPISGHTALYWYRQSLGQGPEFLIYFQGTGAADDSGLPNDRFFAVRPEGSVSTLKIQRTERGDSAVYLCASSFAKSTEAFFGQGTRLTVV.